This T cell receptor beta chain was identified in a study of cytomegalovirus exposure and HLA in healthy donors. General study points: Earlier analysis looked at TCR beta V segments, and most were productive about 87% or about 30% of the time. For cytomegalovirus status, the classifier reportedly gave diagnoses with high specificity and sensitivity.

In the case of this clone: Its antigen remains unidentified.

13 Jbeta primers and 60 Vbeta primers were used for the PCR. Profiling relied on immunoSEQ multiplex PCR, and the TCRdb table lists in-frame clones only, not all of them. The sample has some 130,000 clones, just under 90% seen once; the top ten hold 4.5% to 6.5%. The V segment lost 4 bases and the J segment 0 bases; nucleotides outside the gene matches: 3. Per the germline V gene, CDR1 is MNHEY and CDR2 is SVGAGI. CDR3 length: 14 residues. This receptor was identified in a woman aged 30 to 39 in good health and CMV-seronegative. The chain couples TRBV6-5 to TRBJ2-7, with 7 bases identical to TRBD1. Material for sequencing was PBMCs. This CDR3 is CASSLGTDSYEQYF. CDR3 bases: TGTGCCAGCAGTTTGGGGACAGACTCCTACGAGCAGTACTTC.